This T cell receptor (beta chain) was captured in a study of human T cells and chemical hapten exposure. Across the whole study: The sensitizer, 2% DPC, was used on around 2 cm by around 2 cm of upper inner arm skin. Study-wide findings and caveats: Significantly greater numbers of large CDR3 similarity clusters came from expanded TCRs than from controls.

In TCRdb, the RACE reads were re-called with MiXCR into one record per CDR3 protein. The sample shows about 82,000 distinct CDR3 sequences, roughly a tenth of them seen only once. This clonotype turned up a few times. Its antigen is unidentified. Time point noted: patch test 2, 6 weeks after DPC sensitization. As for treatment: therapeutic diphenylcyclopropenone sensitization with weekly scalp DPC. The CDR3 covers 13 residues. With 10 bases removed from V and 7 bases from J, the gap between germline ends came to 17 bases. The germline gives CDR1 KGHSH, CDR2 LQKENI. The receptor comes from a woman aged 50 to 60 with alopecia areata. Some clones in this sample may be carry-over from other donors' samples. This chain connects TRBV18 to TRBJ2-1, with D perhaps given as TRBD1 or TRBD2 (5 bases each). Sample: whole blood, taken in connection with sensitization to the hapten diphenylcyclopropenone (DPC). CDR3 residues: CATTRDQRNEQFF. In DNA, the CDR3 is TGTGCCACCACCCGGGACCAGCGGAATGAGCAGTTCTTC.